These 30 T cell receptor beta chains were sequenced from one sample in a study of shared clonotypes between healthy human individuals. Cells designated naive CD8 were CD45RO-negative and were positively selected for CCR7, with terminally differentiated effector memory CD45RA+ cells excluded. Clones were sequenced by immunoSEQ multiplex PCR, and TCRdb holds only the in-frame ones, with some missing. Seen here are 1.5 million to 2.5 million clones, about 95% observed once, and the top ten hold 1% to 1.5%. Sequencing was done on a sample of naive CD8+ T cells sorted from blood. The receptors were gathered from a man between 18 and 35 years old in good health.

The rearrangement uses TRBV2 and TRBJ2-7, with 7 bases aligning to TRBD1. Looked up from germline, CDR1 is SNHLY and CDR2 is FYNNEI. This CDR3 is 14 amino acids long. V trimming: 7 bases; J trimming: 2 bases; junction bases outside the gene matches: 8. The CDR3 here is CASTPTGITYEQYF. CDR3 bases: TGTGCCAGCACCCCGACAGGGATCACCTACGAGCAGTACTTC.

This chain connects TRBV27 to TRBJ2-7; TRBD2 is a possible D gene (6 bases). The CDR3 totals 17 residues. CDR1 and CDR2 from the germline V gene are MNHEY and SMNVEV (reference sequence). The V end lost 2 bases, the J end lost 3 bases, and 20 bases lay between the germline ends. CDR3 sequence (DNA): TGTGCCAGCAGTTTACTCGAACCCGGCGGGGTAGGCTACGAGCAGTACTTC. As protein: CASSLLEPGGVGYEQYF.

The chain links TRBV7-9 to TRBJ1-4, with D possibly TRBD1 on 5 matching bases. The CDR3 covers 15 residues. Trimming left V 5 bases short and J 4 bases short, with 14 bases between. The germline V gene encodes CDR1 SEHNR and CDR2 FQNEAQ (reference sequence). CDR3 region: CASSQGGTVNEKLFF. DNA for the CDR3: TGTGCCAGCAGCCAGGGTGGGACGGTTAATGAAAAACTGTTTTTT.

The chain is built from TRBV11-3 and TRBJ2-1; 7 bases are a match to TRBD1. V dropped 3 bases and J dropped 1; count of bases not matched to a gene: 6. Looked up from germline, CDR1 is SGHNT and CDR2 is YENEEA. The CDR3 extends over 16 amino acids. The chain's CDR3 is CASSFIRGQSYNEQFF. In DNA, the CDR3 is TGTGCCAGCAGCTTTATTAGGGGACAGTCCTACAATGAGCAGTTCTTC.

The chain carries TRBV12-5 and TRBJ2-7; TRBD1 matches at 12 bases. This CDR3 is 13 amino acids long. CDR1 and CDR2 (germline): LGHNT, FRNRAP. CDR3 nucleotides: TGTGCCAACTGGGACAGGGGGCTCTACGAGCAGTACTTC. This codes for CANWDRGLYEQYF.

V gene TRBV10-3 combines with J gene TRBJ2-1; D not certain. Trimming took 0 bases from V and 5 from J, leaving 8 bases between them. Germline V CDR1 and CDR2: ENHRY, SYGVKD. The CDR3 has 14 amino acids. This chain's CDR3 is CAISESHINNEQFF. The CDR3, as DNA: TGTGCCATCAGTGAGTCGCACATTAACAATGAGCAGTTCTTC.

The V call is TRBV29-1, the J call TRBJ2-1, with D perhaps matching TRBD1 (5 bases). CDR1 and CDR2 from the germline V gene are SQVTM and ANQGSEA. There are 11 residues in the CDR3. V gave up 3 bases and J gave up 7 bases, with 7 bases separating them. The CDR3 DNA sequence: TGCAGCGTTGAGGCAGGGAATGAGCAGTTCTTC. Translation gives CSVEAGNEQFF.

The V gene is TRBV7-3, the J gene TRBJ2-2, with D unclear. V lost 1 base and J 3 bases, leaving 3 bases between the germline ends. The CDR3 loop spans 13 amino acids. The germline gives CDR1 SGHTA, CDR2 FQGTGA. CDR3 DNA: TGTGCCAGCAGCTTAATGGACACCGGGGAGCTGTTTTTT. This codes for CASSLMDTGELFF.

This chain connects TRBV6-6 to TRBJ2-7, with a tentative D call TRBD2 (6 bases). Germline V gene sequence: CDR1 MNHNY, CDR2 SVGAGI (reference sequence). The CDR3 loop spans 14 amino acids. V lost 2 bases, J lost 3 bases, and 11 bases lay in between. For the CDR3, the DNA is TGTGCCAGCAGTTACGACTTAGCGGTCTACGAGCAGTACTTC. Residues: CASSYDLAVYEQYF.

The chain recombines TRBV27 with TRBJ2-7; D possibly matches TRBD1 or TRBD2 (5 bases each). Germline lookup yields CDR1 MNHEY and CDR2 SMNVEV (reference sequence). This CDR3 is 14 amino acids long. Trimming shortened V by 3 bases and J by 2 bases, and 11 bases separated the two germline ends. The CDR3 loop is CASSFGAATYEQYF. The CDR3 bases are TGTGCCAGCAGTTTCGGGGCCGCCACCTACGAGCAGTACTTC.

The chain has TRBV4-3 and TRBJ2-2, with a weak D call TRBD1 (7 bases). The V end lost 2 bases, the J end lost 5 bases, and 18 bases lay between the germline ends. Germline V gene data show CDR1 as LGHNA and CDR2 as YSLEER. The CDR3 has 17 residues. The CDR3 nucleotides are TGCGCCAGCAGCCAATCCTTATCCAGGGGGGTGACCGGGGAGCTGTTTTTT. Protein: CASSQSLSRGVTGELFF.

Points on this clone: The same CDR3 is also encoded by other DNA sequences in this sample. This chain connects TRBV4-1 to TRBJ2-2; D is uncertain. In germline, CDR1 is MGHRA, CDR2 YSYEKL. V lost 1 base, J lost 5 bases, and 8 bases lay in between. The CDR3 is 14 residues long. This CDR3 reads CASSQVGGTGELFF. In DNA, the CDR3 is TGCGCCAGCAGCCAAGTAGGCGGAACCGGGGAGCTGTTTTTT.

V gene TRBV2 combines with J gene TRBJ2-3; 11 bases are shared with TRBD2. CDR3 length: 17 amino acids. Germline V gene data show CDR1 as SNHLY and CDR2 as FYNNEI. After removal of 2 bases from V and 2 bases from J, the junction contained 6 bases not matched to a gene. CDR3 in DNA: TGTGCCAGCAGTGAAACCGTAGCGGGAGGGAACACAGATACGCAGTATTTT. Its protein product is CASSETVAGGNTDTQYF.

For this clone: Other DNA sequences from this sample encode an identical CDR3 as well. The chain uses TRBV4-1 and TRBJ2-5; D unresolved. Trimming pared 4 bases from V and 5 bases from J, leaving 14 bases between. The CDR3 extends over 14 amino acids. Germline CDR1 reads MGHRA; CDR2 reads YSYEKL. CDR3 sequence: CASSPRTGRETQYF. DNA for the CDR3: TGCGCCAGCAGCCCAAGAACCGGGCGGGAGACCCAGTACTTC.

The chain combines TRBV28 with TRBJ2-7, with D uncertain. V lost 2 bases and J lost 1, with 18 bases in between. The CDR3 loop spans 17 amino acids. The germline gives CDR1 MDHEN, CDR2 SYDVKM. This CDR3 reads CASSLPSHDEQSYEQYF. Here the CDR3 DNA reads TGTGCCAGCAGTTTACCTTCTCACGACGAACAGTCCTACGAGCAGTACTTC.

The V call is TRBV5-1, the J call TRBJ2-5; 13 bases line up with TRBD2. Losses at the gene ends were 4 bases for V and 5 bases for J; bases not matched to a gene: 8. CDR1 SGHRS and CDR2 YFSETQ come from the germline V gene. The CDR3 is 16 residues long. CDR3 coding DNA: TGCGCCAGCAGCCCCCGGACTAGCGGGGGTAGGGAGACCCAGTACTTC. This codes for CASSPRTSGGRETQYF.

J is TRBJ2-1 and V is TRBV29-1; D is perhaps TRBD1 or TRBD2 (5 bases each). Germline CDR1 SQVTM, CDR2 ANQGSEA. The CDR3 runs to 14 residues. V lost 1 base to trimming and J lost 6 bases, with 13 bases between them. This CDR3 is CSVEVGRPPNEQFF. As DNA, the CDR3 is TGCAGCGTTGAAGTGGGACGCCCGCCCAATGAGCAGTTCTTC.

The V and J genes are TRBV29-1 and TRBJ1-2; D unclear. The CDR3 covers 14 residues. V was trimmed by 8 bases and J by 2 bases, leaving 18 bases between them. Germline values: CDR1 SQVTM, CDR2 ANQGSEA. The CDR3 loop reads CSIKDLTLNYGYTF. For the CDR3, the DNA is TGCAGCATTAAAGATCTCACCCTAAACTATGGCTACACCTTC.

The genes are TRBV19 and TRBJ1-5; unclear D gene. In germline, CDR1 is LNHDA, CDR2 SQIVND (reference sequence). Trimming took 1 base from V and 4 from J, leaving 11 bases between them. There are 15 residues in the CDR3. The CDR3, as DNA: TGTGCCAGTAGTATAGGCTTCATCTCAAATCAGCCCCAGCATTTT. It yields the protein CASSIGFISNQPQHF. Full variable domain (missing parts from reference TRBV19 and TRBJ1-5): DGGITQSPKYLFRKEGQNVTLSCEQNLNHDAMYWYRQDPGQGLRLIYYSQIVNDFQKGDIAEGYSVSREKKESFPLTVTSAQKNPTAFYLCASSIGFISNQPQHFGDGTRLSIL.

This clone has at least ten counts. The chain couples TRBV27 to TRBJ2-6; 9 bases agree with TRBD1. The trim removed 3 bases at V and 2 bases at J, leaving 2 bases unmatched. The CDR3 runs 16 residues. CDR1 and CDR2 from the germline V gene are MNHEY and SMNVEV (reference sequence). The CDR3 region is CASSFTGGPGANVLTF. The CDR3 DNA reads as TGTGCCAGCAGTTTTACAGGGGGCCCTGGGGCCAACGTCCTGACTTTC.

This clone is a singleton in its sample. The chain joins TRBV27 to TRBJ2-7; TRBD1 agrees at 7 bases. CDR3 length equals 15 residues. J lost 2 bases, V lost 4 bases, and 8 bases had no gene match. Per the germline V gene, CDR1 is MNHEY and CDR2 is SMNVEV (reference sequence). CDR3 DNA: TGTGCCAGCAGTTCTAAGGGGGCCTACACCTACGAGCAGTACTTC. Residues: CASSSKGAYTYEQYF.

The CDR3 nucleotides read TGTGCCATCAGCCAACGGGGGGGGCCCATCTACGAGCAGTACTTC. Protein sequence: CAISQRGGPIYEQYF. This chain links TRBV10-3 with TRBJ2-7, with 8 positions matching TRBD2. Losses at the gene ends were 6 bases for V and 3 bases for J; bases not matched to a gene: 10. Germline V lookup: CDR1 ENHRY, CDR2 SYGVKD. The CDR3 runs 15 residues.

This chain links TRBV4-1 with TRBJ2-1; D is perhaps TRBD2 (6 bases). Germline-derived CDR1 and CDR2 are MGHRA and YSYEKL. The germline V and J ends were trimmed by 4 bases and 8 bases, with 18 bases remaining between them. This CDR3 has 15 residues. CDR3 DNA: TGCGCCAGCAGCCGGGGGGACGGAGGCCTCGATGAGCAGTTCTTC. Protein sequence: CASSRGDGGLDEQFF.

This chain uses TRBV7-9 with TRBJ2-3, with TRBD2 matching 7 bases. J was trimmed by 2 bases and V by 1 base; bases with no gene match: 6. CDR1 is SEHNR and CDR2 is FQNEAQ in the germline V gene (reference sequence). This CDR3 spans 16 amino acids. In nucleotides, the CDR3 is TGTGCCAGCAGCTTAGGGGAGGCGGGAGCCACAGATACGCAGTATTTT. Its translation: CASSLGEAGATDTQYF.

V gene TRBV27 combines with J gene TRBJ1-1, with 8 bases aligning to TRBD1. Germline-derived CDR1 and CDR2 are MNHEY and SMNVEV (reference sequence). CDR3 length: 14 residues. The junction had 15 bases not matched to a gene; V was cut back by 10 bases and J by 8 bases. The DNA of the CDR3 is TGTGCCACCAGCCCTGGGCAGGGGGCCGCGGAAGCTTTCTTT. This gives the protein CATSPGQGAAEAFF.

Regarding this clone: This specimen includes other DNA sequences encoding the same CDR3. This chain joins TRBV6-5 and TRBJ2-5; 8 bases match TRBD1. The trim removed 0 bases at V and 2 bases at J, leaving 2 bases unmatched. The CDR3 spans 15 residues. The germline CDR1 and CDR2 sequences are MNHEY and SVGAGI. CDR3 in DNA: TGTGCCAGCAGTTACTCAACAGGGGGACAAGAGACCCAGTACTTC. Translation: CASSYSTGGQETQYF.

V usage is TRBV5-8 and J usage is TRBJ2-1; 13 bases align to TRBD2. Looked up from germline, CDR1 is SGHTS and CDR2 is YDEGEE. This CDR3 is built from 18 residues. J gave up 0 bases and V 4 bases, and 7 bases lay outside the gene matches. CDR3 loop: CASSAWTSGSLSYNEQFF. In DNA, the CDR3 is TGTGCCAGCAGCGCCTGGACTAGCGGGAGCCTCTCCTACAATGAGCAGTTCTTC. Drawing the rest from reference TRBV5-8 and TRBJ2-1, the complete variable domain is EAGVTQSPTHLIKTRGQQATLRCSPISGHTSVYWYQQALGLGLQFLLWYDEGEERNRGNFPPRFSGRQFPNYSSELNVNALELEDSALYLCASSAWTSGSLSYNEQFFGPGTRLTVL.

The chain is built from TRBV7-9 and TRBJ2-1, with TRBD2 identical over 10 bases. The CDR3 length is 18 residues. From germline, CDR1 is SEHNR and CDR2 FQNEAQ (reference sequence). The ends lost 2 bases at V and 3 bases at J; junction bases unmatched: 10. This CDR3 is CASSLYVAGGLVYNEQFF. CDR3 coding DNA: TGTGCCAGCAGCTTATACGTAGCGGGAGGCCTCGTCTACAATGAGCAGTTCTTC.

The V gene is TRBV29-1, the J gene TRBJ1-2, with TRBD1 matching 8 bases. Germline assignment: CDR1 SQVTM and CDR2 ANQGSEA. Germline trimming cut 6 bases from V and 3 bases from J; bases unmatched to any gene: 9. The CDR3 length is 14 residues. The CDR3 nucleotides are TGCAGCGTGGAGACCAACAGGGGGTACTATGGCTACACCTTC. It specifies CSVETNRGYYGYTF.

V gene TRBV10-2 combines with J gene TRBJ1-1; no clear D gene. Deletions cut 5 bases from V and 4 bases from J, with 20 bases between. Looked up from germline, CDR1 is WSHSY and CDR2 is SAAADI. This CDR3 has 16 amino acids. CDR3 nucleotide sequence: TGCGCCAGCAGTCCACTCGCCGGCCAGGTTGGCACTGAAGCTTTCTTT. Amino acid sequence: CASSPLAGQVGTEAFF.